These 30 T cell receptor beta chains were all obtained from the same sample, sequenced in a study of cytomegalovirus exposure and HLA in healthy donors. Primers for the PCR totalled 60 Vbeta and 13 Jbeta. TCRdb keeps only in-frame clones here, not all; method: immunoSEQ multiplex PCR. Found here are about 140,000 clones, 55% to 75% of them singletons; the top ten hold around 4.2%. The sample was PBMCs. The receptors were sampled from a man between 45 and 60 years old in good health and CMV-seropositive.

This clone has just a few counts. The chain carries TRBV27 and TRBJ1-1; no clear D gene. V gave up 4 bases and J gave up 1 base, with 7 bases separating them. The germline V gene has CDR1 MNHEY and CDR2 SMNVEV (reference sequence). The length of the CDR3 is 13 residues. The CDR3 is CASSWQENTEAFF. The CDR3 DNA sequence: TGTGCCAGCAGTTGGCAGGAGAACACTGAAGCTTTCTTT.

V usage is TRBV5-6 and J usage is TRBJ1-5, with D possibly TRBD1 on 6 matching bases. The germline CDR1 and CDR2 sequences are SGHDT and YYEEEE. CDR3 length: 17 amino acids. Trimming shortened V by 1 base and J by 1 base, and 15 bases separated the two germline ends. In DNA form, the CDR3 reads TGTGCCAGCAGCTTGTGGGGACCCGGACAGAGCAATCAGCCCCAGCATTTT. Translating it yields CASSLWGPGQSNQPQHF.

The V gene is TRBV19, the J gene TRBJ1-2; 8 bases are shared with TRBD1. V lost 7 bases and J lost 3; bases outside the gene matches: 13. CDR1 and CDR2 (germline): LNHDA, SQIVND (reference sequence). The length of the CDR3 is 16 residues. The DNA for the CDR3 is TGTGCCAGTACCCATGGTCCCGGGACAGGTCACTATGGCTACACCTTC. It translates to CASTHGPGTGHYGYTF.

The V call is TRBV10-3, the J call TRBJ1-1, with 7 nucleotides matching TRBD1. Trimming cost V 0 bases and J 4 bases; bases outside gene matches: 5. Germline CDR1 is ENHRY and CDR2 is SYGVKD. This CDR3 has 15 residues. CDR3 DNA sequence: TGTGCCATCAGTGAGTCGACAGGGTGGGGCACTGAAGCTTTCTTT. This gives the protein CAISESTGWGTEAFF.

This sequence joins TRBV6-4 and TRBJ2-3; tentative D call: TRBD2 (6 bases). The germline V and J ends were trimmed by 3 bases and 4 bases, with 11 bases remaining between them. Germline V gene lookup returns CDR1 MRHNA and CDR2 SNTAGT. The CDR3 sequence is 14 residues long. Written as DNA, the CDR3 is TGTGCCAGCAGTGAGGGCAGGGAGGCAGATACGCAGTATTTT. Translating it yields CASSEGREADTQYF.

The rearrangement uses TRBV5-4 and TRBJ2-7; D possibly corresponds to TRBD1 (6 bases). Per germline, CDR1 SGHNT and CDR2 YYREEE (reference sequence). V gave up 4 bases and J gave up 2 bases, with 10 bases separating them. This CDR3 contains 13 residues. The CDR3 DNA follows: TGTGCCAGCAGCCGACAGGCCACCTACGAGCAGTACTTC. This translates into CASSRQATYEQYF. Complete variable domain (other parts from reference TRBV5-4 and TRBJ2-7): ETGVTQSPTHLIKTRGQQVTLRCSSQSGHNTVSWYQQALGQGPQFIFQYYREEENGRGNFPPRFSGLQFPNYSSELNVNALELDDSALYLCASSRQATYEQYFGPGTRLTVT.

The chain links TRBV2 to TRBJ1-5; tentatively, D is TRBD1 (6 bases). Trimming shortened V by 6 bases and J by 4 bases, and 10 bases separated the two germline ends. The CDR3 has 13 amino acids. CDR1 is SNHLY, CDR2 FYNNEI, per germline. The CDR3 sequence is CASSPGQNQPQHF. In DNA, the CDR3 is TGTGCCAGCAGCCCGGGACAAAATCAGCCCCAGCATTTT.

This rearrangement joins TRBV18 to TRBJ1-5; 10 bases fit TRBD1. This CDR3 has 15 amino acids. Trimming removed 5 bases from V and 4 bases from J; junction bases left unmatched: 5. Germline V gives CDR1 KGHSH, CDR2 LQKENI. The DNA of the CDR3 is TGTGCCAGCTCATCGACAGGGGGCCGAAATCAGCCCCAGCATTTT. Protein sequence: CASSSTGGRNQPQHF.

V usage is TRBV11-3 and J usage is TRBJ1-1, with 8 bases identical to TRBD1. Germline V gene lookup returns CDR1 SGHNT and CDR2 YENEEA. The CDR3 totals 14 residues. The ends lost 5 bases at V and 8 bases at J; junction bases unmatched: 10. CDR3 in DNA: TGTGCCAGCAGCAGAACGAGAGGACAGGGCGAAGCTTTCTTT. The encoded protein is CASSRTRGQGEAFF.

J is TRBJ2-7 and V is TRBV5-1, with 9 positions matching TRBD1. The CDR3 is 15 amino acids. Per the germline V gene, CDR1 is SGHRS and CDR2 is YFSETQ. The trim removed 2 bases at V and 5 bases at J, leaving 8 bases unmatched. The CDR3 DNA is TGCGCCAGCAGCTTAACCGGGACAGGGAACAACGAGCAGTACTTC. This gives the protein CASSLTGTGNNEQYF. Drawing the rest from reference TRBV5-1 and TRBJ2-7, the complete variable domain is KAGVTQTPRYLIKTRGQQVTLSCSPISGHRSVSWYQQTPGQGLQFLFEYFSETQRNKGNFPGRFSGRQFSNSRSEMNVSTLELGDSALYLCASSLTGTGNNEQYFGPGTRLTVT.

CDR3: CASSPQRTPGETQYF. DNA of the CDR3: TGTGCCAGCAGTCCCCAAAGAACCCCGGGGGAGACCCAGTACTTC. The V gene is TRBV6-1, the J gene TRBJ2-5; D perhaps matches TRBD2 (5 bases). The V gene's germline CDR1 is MNHNS and CDR2 SASEGT. The CDR3 covers 15 residues. Trimming stripped 5 bases from V and 5 bases from J, with 18 bases between.

The table lists this clone with a count of one. One junction end disagrees with the germline gene, perhaps due to a read error. The chain carries TRBV7-7 and TRBJ2-3; 9 bases match TRBD2. The CDR3 length is 14 residues. Per the germline V gene, CDR1 is SSHAT and CDR2 is FNYEAQ (reference sequence). The CDR3 reads CASSLSGRTDTQYF. The DNA for the CDR3 is TGTGCTAGCAGCTTGAGCGGGAGGACAGATACGCAGTATTTT.

The chain recombines TRBV5-1 with TRBJ1-2, with a tentative D call TRBD1 (6 bases). Germline V gives CDR1 SGHRS, CDR2 YFSETQ. The CDR3 has 15 amino acids. V lost 4 bases and J 4 bases, leaving 17 bases between the germline ends. CDR3 sequence (DNA): TGCGCCAGCAGCCTAGGGACATTAGAGTCCTATGGCTACACCTTC. Translated, it gives CASSLGTLESYGYTF.

This sequence joins TRBV9 and TRBJ1-1; D is possibly TRBD1 (5 bases). The V gene's germline CDR1 is SGDLS and CDR2 YYNGEE. Trimming removed 6 bases from V and 2 bases from J, with 14 bases in between. The CDR3 has 14 residues. The CDR3 is CASKKGAGNTEAFF. The CDR3 DNA reads as TGTGCCAGCAAAAAAGGGGCGGGAAACACTGAAGCTTTCTTT.

The chain recombines TRBV5-6 with TRBJ1-1; D call uncertain. Germline values: CDR1 SGHDT, CDR2 YYEEEE. The length of the CDR3 is 13 residues. V dropped 0 bases and J dropped 2 bases, with 5 bases sitting between them. Written as DNA, the CDR3 is TGTGCCAGCAGCTTGGGGCCCAACACTGAAGCTTTCTTT. The encoded protein is CASSLGPNTEAFF.

This chain uses TRBV12-5 with TRBJ2-5, with TRBD2 as a possible D gene (7 bases). Germline V gives CDR1 LGHNT, CDR2 FRNRAP. V lost 8 bases and J lost 6, with 25 bases in between. The CDR3 loop spans 16 amino acids. As DNA, the CDR3 is TGTGCTAGTCGCCCTTACGAGGGGGGGGGCAGGCAGACCCAGTACTTC. It translates to CASRPYEGGGRQTQYF.

The J gene is TRBJ2-5, the V gene TRBV6-6, with 10 bases matching TRBD1. Germline V gives CDR1 MNHNY, CDR2 SVGAGI (reference sequence). The CDR3 length is 14 residues. The trim removed 5 bases at V and 5 bases at J, leaving 5 bases unmatched. The CDR3 loop reads CASSRGQGRETQYF. The CDR3 DNA follows: TGTGCCAGCAGTAGGGGACAGGGGAGGGAGACCCAGTACTTC.

This chain uses TRBV6-5 with TRBJ2-1, with D possibly TRBD2 on 7 matching bases. Looked up from germline, CDR1 is MNHEY and CDR2 is SVGAGI. V lost 5 bases and J lost 4, with 15 bases in between. The CDR3 spans 15 residues. The CDR3 sequence is CASSRTRGGYNEQFF. In DNA, the CDR3 is TGTGCCAGCAGTCGAACGAGGGGGGGGTACAATGAGCAGTTCTTC.

V is TRBV7-2 and J is TRBJ2-5, with TRBD1 as a possible D gene (5 bases). There are 16 residues in the CDR3. V was pared by 0 bases and J by 1 base, with 12 bases between. Germline V gene sequence: CDR1 SGHTA, CDR2 FQGNSA. CDR3 region: CASSLALDRAQETQYF. The CDR3 DNA reads as TGTGCCAGCAGCTTAGCGCTCGACAGAGCCCAAGAGACCCAGTACTTC.

A few counts support this clone. The chain employs TRBV20-1 and TRBJ1-1, with D tentatively TRBD1 (6 bases). V was shortened by 7 bases and J by 6 bases, with 12 bases between the two germline ends. This CDR3 is 11 amino acids long. The germline CDR1 and CDR2 sequences are DFQATT and SNEGSKA (reference sequence). The CDR3 loop is CSVNRGSEAFF. As DNA, the CDR3 is TGCAGTGTTAATAGGGGGTCTGAAGCTTTCTTT.

V usage is TRBV5-4 and J usage is TRBJ2-6; 7 bases map to TRBD1. V trimming: 4 bases; J trimming: 2 bases; junction bases outside the gene matches: 12. This CDR3 comprises 18 residues. Germline values: CDR1 SGHNT, CDR2 YYREEE (reference sequence). CDR3 in amino acids: CASSPGQLTPPGANVLTF. CDR3 DNA sequence: TGTGCCAGCAGCCCGGGACAGTTGACCCCTCCTGGGGCCAACGTCCTGACTTTC.

This chain's CDR3 is CASSVQGITEAFF. The CDR3 nucleotides read TGTGCCAGCAGCGTACAGGGAATCACTGAAGCTTTCTTT. The chain combines TRBV6-1 with TRBJ1-1, with a possible D match to TRBD1 (6 bases). The CDR3 is made up of 13 amino acids. Germline values: CDR1 MNHNS, CDR2 SASEGT. V lost 6 bases to trimming and J lost 4 bases, with 12 bases between them.

V gene TRBV5-1 combines with J gene TRBJ2-5, with TRBD1 matching 7 bases. The CDR3 has 13 residues. The germline V gene has CDR1 SGHRS and CDR2 YFSETQ. V was pared by 7 bases and J by 2 bases, with 5 bases of the junction left unmatched. The CDR3 DNA reads as TGCGCCAGCCACACAGGGGTACAAGAGACCCAGTACTTC. It codes for CASHTGVQETQYF.

This clone was picked up a small number of times. V usage is TRBV6-1 and J usage is TRBJ2-1, with a weak D call TRBD2 (5 bases). Germline V lookup: CDR1 MNHNS, CDR2 SASEGT. The CDR3 sequence is 16 residues long. Trimming removed 0 bases at V and 3 bases at J, with 12 bases between. The CDR3 loop reads CASSEAMGSGYNEQFF. In DNA form, the CDR3 reads TGTGCCAGCAGTGAAGCGATGGGAAGCGGCTACAATGAGCAGTTCTTC.

V gene TRBV2 combines with J gene TRBJ2-1, with 7 bases lining up with TRBD2. The junction had 5 bases not matched to a gene; V was cut back by 6 bases and J by 0 bases. The CDR3 has 15 amino acids. Germline CDR1 SNHLY, CDR2 FYNNEI. The CDR3 nucleotides are TGTGCCAGCAGGAGAGGCGGGAGCTCCTACAATGAGCAGTTCTTC. Residues: CASRRGGSSYNEQFF.

V is TRBV29-1 and J is TRBJ2-1; tentatively, D is TRBD2 (6 bases). The CDR3 length is 16 residues. V was clipped by 0 bases and J by 3 bases, with 15 bases between them. Germline loops: CDR1 SQVTM, CDR2 ANQGSEA. CDR3 loop: CSVEEGASANYNEQFF. For the CDR3, the DNA is TGCAGCGTTGAAGAGGGAGCTAGCGCAAACTACAATGAGCAGTTCTTC.

This clone was observed a handful of times. The chain's CDR3 is CASSPGDRINYGYTF. The CDR3 bases are TGTGCCAGCAGCCCCGGGGACAGGATTAACTATGGCTACACCTTC. The genes are TRBV5-4 and TRBJ1-2; the match to TRBD1 covers 8 bases. Germline V CDR1 and CDR2: SGHNT, YYREEE (reference sequence). The V and J ends lost 4 bases and 1 base, in that order; junction bases with no gene match: 6. The CDR3 runs 15 residues.

V and J are TRBV27 and TRBJ2-3; the match to TRBD2 covers 10 bases. CDR3 length equals 17 residues. V dropped 5 bases and J dropped 6; count of bases not matched to a gene: 14. Germline V gene lookup returns CDR1 MNHEY and CDR2 SMNVEV (reference sequence). CDR3 sequence reads: CASSPYLAGAGKDTQYF. As DNA, the CDR3 is TGTGCCAGCAGTCCCTATCTAGCGGGGGCTGGGAAGGATACGCAGTATTTT.

The table lists this clone with a few counts. CDR3 region: CASSVSGGVTDTQYF. The DNA of the CDR3 is TGTGCCAGCAGCGTTAGCGGGGGGGTCACAGATACGCAGTATTTT. V is TRBV9 and J is TRBJ2-3; TRBD2 agrees at 11 bases. The germline gives CDR1 SGDLS, CDR2 YYNGEE. Germline trimming cut 2 bases from V and 2 bases from J; bases unmatched to any gene: 1. This CDR3 has 15 amino acids.

The chain has TRBV5-1 and TRBJ1-2; 7 nucleotides match TRBD1. The CDR3 runs to 15 residues. The V segment lost 4 bases and the J segment 4 bases; nucleotides outside the gene matches: 10. Germline-derived CDR1 and CDR2 are SGHRS and YFSETQ. CDR3 nucleotide sequence: TGCGCCAGCAGCCCAAGGACAGGACCTCCCTATGGCTACACCTTC. This codes for CASSPRTGPPYGYTF.